This T cell receptor beta chain comes out of a study of CD8+ T cells in alopecia areata. Punch biopsies of lesional scalp, plus peripheral blood, were taken from alopecia areata patients. Points on this clone: The antigen remains unidentified.

General observations from the study: Scalp lesions, especially in alopecia totalis/universalis, had higher clonality than normal scalp. There were also resident alphabeta T cells of normal skin sequenced in scalp samples.

RNA, once extracted, was reverse transcribed into cDNA for use as the sequencing template. Assay: immunoSEQ multiplex PCR; the TCRdb copy retains only in-frame clones and omits some. The sample yields 100,000 to 150,000 clones, less than 50% seen once. The sequence was obtained from a human donor with alopecia areata. Sequenced material: NKG2D-low CD8+ T cells sorted from blood.

CDR3 protein: CASSYQGYEQYF. Written as DNA, the CDR3 is TGTGCCAGCAGTTACCAGGGGTACGAGCAGTACTTC. J is TRBJ2-7 and V is TRBV6-5, with a tentative D call TRBD1 (6 bases). Trimming pared 2 bases from V and 4 bases from J, leaving 6 bases between. The germline CDR1 and CDR2 sequences are MNHEY and SVGAGI. The CDR3 totals 12 residues.